The sequence of this T cell receptor beta chain was determined in a study of beta chain features in type 1 diabetes. Every bit of the isolated RNA underwent reverse transcription, so sequencing read expressed TCRB transcripts. The assay was immunoSEQ multiplex PCR, and TCRdb's table has in-frame clones only and misses some. Of about 360,000 clones in the sample, roughly 13% are singletons; the top ten hold about 0.01%. Germline CDR1 and CDR2: GTSNPN and SVGIG (reference sequence). V lost 7 bases and J lost 0; bases outside the gene matches: 10. This CDR3 region has 16 residues. Details on this clone: What it binds is unknown.

Notes on the study in general: Moderate yet significant TCRB CDR3 shortening was seen in Type 1 diabetes patients in all four CD4+ subsets. Equally in patients and controls, PCR might preferentially amplify shorter templates.

Sample: naive CD4+ T cells from blood. The chain recombines TRBV30 with TRBJ2-4, with 9 bases identical to TRBD2. The source is a woman under 30 with type 1 diabetes. The CDR3 protein is CASTPASGKAKNIQYF. The CDR3 nucleotides read TGTGCCTCCACACCTGCTAGCGGGAAAGCCAAAAACATTCAGTACTTC.